This T cell receptor beta chain was recovered during a study of cytomegalovirus exposure and HLA in healthy donors (dated by TCRdb to the late 2010s). Turning to the overall study: An earlier analysis of approximately 590 of the donors reported approximately 300 Gb of sequence data and around 110 million unique TCR beta sequences from some 180 million T cells. High-throughput TCR immunosequencing, statistical association of individual TCRs with disease status, and machine learning were combined to predict cytomegalovirus infection status. Genome-wide SNP genotypes for about 65% of the roughly 670 donors were used in a later genetic analysis, which treated that subset as a discovery cohort. In addition to the first cohort of approximately 650 subjects, a separate validation cohort of some 120 different subjects was used. The study profiled the T cell repertoires of hundreds of subjects by immunosequencing and related them to cytomegalovirus serostatus. Both class I and class II loci were covered by HLA typing, at four-digit resolution. In a later analysis, previously published TCR beta repertoires from 666 donors were re-analyzed and high-resolution HLA genotyping was added so that TCR occurrence patterns could be studied. Typing coverage varied by locus: about 629-630 donors for A, B, C, DRB1 and DQB1; approximately 500 for DQA1; over 600 for DPA1; 450 to 480 for DPB1. Rather than using new phenotypic data, the later analysis identified candidate immune exposures from TCR beta sequences and from how often those sequences occurred across donors. An earlier analysis of several hundred of the donors applied high-throughput TCR beta sequencing to assess whether each TCR beta V gene segment acted as functional or pseudogenic. Four or five DR-DQ haplotypes were handled as single units for association and clustering because linkage in the cohort was strong. The genetic ancestry cluster associated with self-reported Caucasian donors included around 76% of the approximately 410 genotyped donors. Donor age, sex, ethnicity and CMV serostatus were compiled alongside the repertoire data. Among 300 to 500 genotyped donors of the cohort, an average of approximately 220,000 unique TCR beta nucleotide sequences was sequenced per donor, of which about 19% were non-productive. The study aimed to test whether cataloging public T cell receptors could reveal signatures of past pathogen exposure. An early release covering 550 to 700 HLA-typed donors comprised about 290 gigabases of sequencing data and some 79 million unique TCR sequences. All discovery cohort repertoires had been generated using a single sequencing platform.

In total, roughly 710 healthy bone marrow donors made up the cohort. All cohort members were sampled while nominally healthy, although unrecorded immune exposures were likely present. The donor tested CMV seronegative, placing the donor among the 352 seronegative members of the cohort. Every donor gave a peripheral blood sample, and the peripheral blood mononuclear cells from that sample were used for TCR beta sequencing. Genomic DNA extraction from the blood cell samples was performed with the Qiagen DNeasy Blood Extraction Kit. The germline ends are 5 bases apart after V is trimmed by 7 bases and J by 2 bases. From a lookup of the germline V gene, CDR1 and CDR2 are SNHLY and FYNNEI. Measured from the cysteine to the phenylalanine, the CDR3 is 12 residues long. Only the CDR3 part of the read is kept: 36 bases, read in frame from the first base. Points on this clone: The antigen this receptor binds is unknown. No qualities accompany the bases; no much larger clone lies one base away.

Libraries came from the immunoSEQ multiplex PCR assay. For the multiplex PCR, a mixture combining 60 forward primers for TCR Vbeta segments and 13 reverse primers for TCR Jbeta segments was used. The CDR3 region of rearranged TCR beta genes was amplified from genomic DNA with a multiplex PCR assay. The Illumina HiSeq System was used to sequence the amplified TCR beta libraries as 87-base-pair reads. The paper's processing steps were these. A later analysis counted some 74 million unique TCR beta chains across the 700 or so repertoires, and about 10 million of these chains were shared by at least two donors. Raw reads were error-corrected and collapsed into unique sequences with a nearest-neighbor algorithm that merged closely related sequences to remove PCR and sequencing errors. CDR3 sequences were aligned to IMGT reference sequences to assign V, D and J gene segments. For a sequence to be retained, a match of at least six nucleotides was required to both a V gene segment and a J gene segment. A rearrangement counted as productive if the CDR3 had no stop codons and remained in frame with V and J, and every other rearrangement counted as non-productive. Following IMGT convention, CDR3 was defined as the stretch from the second conserved V-encoded cysteine to the conserved J-encoded phenylalanine. In an earlier analysis of roughly 580 of the donors, sequences lacking an unambiguous match to a single V gene segment were excluded. An earlier analysis of 587 of the donors called V segments functional above 56.7% productive rearrangements and segregating when the between-donor standard deviation exceeded 5%. A statistical classification framework was built to diagnose cytomegalovirus status from the catalog of TCR beta chain sequences. In a later analysis, V and J genes were assigned by comparing TCR nucleotide sequences against IMGT/GENE-DB human TR gene sequences. In a later analysis, CDR3 sequences and most-parsimonious VDJ recombination scenarios were assigned using the TCRdist pipeline. In a later analysis, every TCR beta chain was defined by the combination of its CDR3 amino acid sequence and its V-gene family, and reads without a unique V-gene family were dropped. A later analysis removed 592 highly shared, low-generation-probability nucleotide sequences to deal with suspected cross-contamination and a sequencing artifact. A later analysis calculated a clonal expansion index for each public chain from normalized within-repertoire ranks of inferred template counts. A later analysis computed generation probabilities with a VDJ recombination model fitted to out-of-frame rearrangements, and checked the results against IGoR. Hypergeometric tests were used in a later analysis to score TCR-TCR, TCR-HLA and TCR-CMV co-occurrence, with a repertoire-size bias correction applied to the TCR pairs. To estimate false discovery rates, a later analysis permuted the HLA or CMV assignments 20 times. In a later analysis, co-occurring TCRs were grouped using DBSCAN, with TCRdist sequence similarity added in when clustering inside HLA-allele-positive subsets. Repertoires with fewer than 30,000 or more than 120,000 public chains, plus five repertoires with anomalous nucleotide sharing, were excluded from co-occurrence clustering. Not all clones reach the TCRdb copy of this immuneACCESS table, which keeps in-frame sequences only. Checked studies attribute under half of the gap to unresolved V genes and leave the rest unexplained. V and J calls and clone size are given by that table; D and trimming were obtained from the DNA. The sample data list a few hundred thousand clones, and 65% to 80% of these were observed just once. Clones ranked in the top ten supply roughly 15% of the sample.

The full study reports these points: A further reported finding was that TCR beta sequences accurately predicted the HLA-A and HLA-B alleles for most subjects in the first cohort. V-gene and J-gene trimming of TCR beta chains was associated with a missense DCLRE1C variant in a later genetic analysis, and the association was replicated in an independent cohort. A later analysis reported that several top co-occurrence clusters appeared linked to parvovirus B19, influenza, CMV and Epstein-Barr virus. In this cohort, only TCR beta chains were sequenced, and detectable features were limited by the absence of alpha or paired-chain data. It was suggested by the authors that the approach could potentially be generalized to other disease states and immunological phenotypes. Linkage disequilibrium might explain the correlated functional status among segregating V segments, but an unknown experimental factor could not be ruled out. Most TCR sequences were observed very rarely across donors, whereas some public TCRs were present in many individuals. An earlier analysis of several hundred of the donors showed that most TCR beta V segments appeared in productive rearrangements either about 90% or about 30% of the time, which broadly matched IMGT annotations. Because some donors lacked HLA typing at each locus, the association tests relied only on the typed subset. Cytomegalovirus status was reported to be diagnosed by the classifier with high specificity and sensitivity in both the original and validation cohorts. In a later analysis, around 15,000 TCR beta sequences were associated with specific HLA alleles at a false discovery rate of 0.05. CMV serostatus was the only immune exposure information available for the cohort. Because the 87-base-pair reads could not distinguish some IMGT-functional V segments, including TRBV6-2 and TRBV6-3, those segments were excluded. Some 15 rarely observed V segments, including chromosome 9 orphons, were excluded from the earlier analysis of a few hundred of the donors because counts were too low. In the study, about 150 TCR beta chains were listed as associated with cytomegalovirus. A group of highly shared sequence variants was considered likely to be a technical artifact of the sequencing pipeline. Presence/absence analyses assumed roughly uniform sequencing depth across donors, an assumption that may not hold. In a later analysis, HLA-associated TCR beta chains showed more clonal expansion and lower generation probabilities than non-associated chains that were equally common. In a later analysis, TCR association rates were found to vary across HLA loci, with the most associated TCRs seen for DRB1 alleles and the fewest for HLA-C alleles. Compared with the roughly 700-donor mean, donors in an Asian-associated ancestry cluster had fewer N-insertions in productive TCRs, according to a later genetic analysis. In vitro tests confirmed that three of the cytomegalovirus-associated TCR beta chains recognize cytomegalovirus antigens. When HLA alleles, especially DR and DQ, strongly co-occurred, attributing TCR associations to individual alleles was difficult. According to a later analysis, most CMV-associated TCR beta chains appeared to be HLA-restricted, and the HLA associations seemed to be driven largely by CMV exposure.

The sequencing sample was made of PBMCs. This clonotype was sampled from a man aged 35 to 55 in good health and CMV-seronegative. Rearrangement joined TRBV2 to TRBJ2-2, with the D segment identity uncertain. This receptor has the CDR3 CASTPNTGELFF. The sequenced DNA is TGTGCCAGCACCCCAAACACCGGGGAGCTGTTTTTT.